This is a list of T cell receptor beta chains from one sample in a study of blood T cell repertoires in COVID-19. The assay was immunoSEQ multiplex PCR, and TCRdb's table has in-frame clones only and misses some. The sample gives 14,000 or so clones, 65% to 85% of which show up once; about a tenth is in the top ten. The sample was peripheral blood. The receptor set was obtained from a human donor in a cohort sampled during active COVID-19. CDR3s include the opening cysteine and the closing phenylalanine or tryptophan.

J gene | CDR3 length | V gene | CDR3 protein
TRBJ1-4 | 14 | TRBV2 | CASARDRGGGKLFF
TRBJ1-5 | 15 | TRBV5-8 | CASSPGTGGRQPQHF
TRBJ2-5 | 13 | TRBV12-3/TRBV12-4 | CASSEVVQETQYF
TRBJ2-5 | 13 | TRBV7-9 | CASRGTFSETQYF
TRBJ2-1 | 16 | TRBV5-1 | CASSLSGTSGGNEQFF
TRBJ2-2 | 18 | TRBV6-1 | CASSESYGAGDPTGELFF
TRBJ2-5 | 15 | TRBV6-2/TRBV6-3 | CASSAPQGTQETQYF
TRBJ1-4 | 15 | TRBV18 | CASSPITGGDGKLFF
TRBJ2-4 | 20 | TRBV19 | CASSMGFEGQGPWAKNIQYF
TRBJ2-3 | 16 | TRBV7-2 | CASSGHGQGPRDTQYF
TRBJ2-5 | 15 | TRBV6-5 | CASKLDNRRGETQYF
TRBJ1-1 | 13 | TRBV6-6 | CASSYGGSTEAFF
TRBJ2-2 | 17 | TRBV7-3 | CASSPRVSSGSTGELFF
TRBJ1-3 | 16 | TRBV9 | CASSVGWSSSGNTIYF
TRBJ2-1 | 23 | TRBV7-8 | CASSHLGGWGRHLTEGSYNEQFF
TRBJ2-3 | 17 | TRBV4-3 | CASSQDLSGIGTDTQYF
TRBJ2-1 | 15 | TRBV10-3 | CAIRTEGTGVDEQFF
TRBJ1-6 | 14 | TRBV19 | CASRKHEDNSPLHF
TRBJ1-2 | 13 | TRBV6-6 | CASSTDRNYGYTF
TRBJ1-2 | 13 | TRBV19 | CASSPDGERGYTF
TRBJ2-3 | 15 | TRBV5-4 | CASSAGLAGGDTQYF
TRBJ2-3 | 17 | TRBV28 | CASSLSGGGRIGDTQYF
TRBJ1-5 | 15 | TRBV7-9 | CASSSDRVPNQPQHF
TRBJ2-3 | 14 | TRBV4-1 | CASSLSGSSDTQYF
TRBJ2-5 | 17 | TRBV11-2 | CASSLGRAGGPSGTQYF
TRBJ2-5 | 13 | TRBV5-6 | CASSKDSQETQYF
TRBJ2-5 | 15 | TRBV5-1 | CASSGTSGRLETQYF
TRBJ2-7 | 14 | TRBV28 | CASCATSGRGEQYF
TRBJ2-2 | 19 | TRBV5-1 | CASSLGSAGGPTSTGELFF
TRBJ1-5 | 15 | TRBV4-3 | CASSQEAGGNQPQHF
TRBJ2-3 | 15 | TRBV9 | CASSVLAGSTDTQYF
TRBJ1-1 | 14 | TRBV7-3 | CASSPGTGSTEAFF